This T cell receptor beta chain was obtained from a study of blood T cell repertoires in COVID-19 (dated by TCRdb to about 2020). At the level of the whole study: Collaborator samples came from the United States, Italy and Spain and covered acute and convalescent phases of COVID-19. Samples were obtained from the ongoing ImmuneRACE study (first 160 participants) and from 1,254 subjects provided by 6 global collaborators. A freely available public database, intended as a resource for researchers studying the immune response to SARS-CoV-2, is where the repertoires were released. The dataset comprised deeply sampled blood TCRbeta repertoires from subjects exposed to, actively infected with, or recovered from COVID-19. The prospective study material was composed of cDNA or gDNA derived from T cells, B-cell-depleted T cells, or PBMCs. Nearly every sample came with metadata listing a de-identified subject ID, COVID-19 status, age in years and sex. Where HLA class I and class II types were available, the types were taken from metadata supplied by the sample provider, not from assay-based typing. Points the paper makes about the study in general: How much clinical and demographic metadata was included differed by source and by participant, and the metadata was provided uncurated.

Unmatched junction bases come to 7, with V trimmed by 7 bases and J by 2 bases. The CDR3 runs 14 amino acids, cysteine and phenylalanine included. Only the CDR3 DNA stays, 42 bases, in frame from base 1. Via the germline V gene (reference sequence), CDR1 is LGHDT and CDR2 YNNKEL. Whole blood was collected in K2EDTA tubes by collaborating institutions according to the institutions' own protocols. For TCRbeta analysis, collaborator samples were shipped as frozen whole blood, as isolated PBMCs, or as DNA extracted from either sample type. The immunoSEQ Assay, a bias-controlled multiplex PCR, was used to amplify TCRbeta CDR3 regions from genomic DNA. Regarding the original processing steps: Within the assay, amplification of reference gene primers was used to estimate how many nucleated cells each sample contained. To quantify the absolute abundance of each unique TCRbeta CDR3 rearrangement, sequence reads were collapsed and filtered. For each sample, productive Simpson clonality was calculated as the square root of Simpson's diversity index across productive rearrangements. Imported from immuneACCESS, the table was reduced by TCRdb to in-frame sequences with V and J called. These copies leave out some clones; in studies compared against another copy, an unresolved V gene accounts for under half, and the cause of the remainder is not known. V and J calls and clone size are copied from that table; D and trimming were computed from the DNA. The sample has around 300,000 clones on record, around nine tenths of them singletons. The ten most abundant clones make up 2% to 2.5% of the sample.

For this clone: It has no known antigen specificity. Base-call qualities are not available, and no considerably larger clone is one nucleotide away.

The V and J segments used are TRBV3-1 (or the pseudogene TRBV3-2) and TRBJ2-5; the junction holds 7 bases that match TRBD2. The sequence was collected from a man aged 50 to 59 with acute or convalescent COVID-19. What was sequenced was peripheral blood. CDR3 protein: CASTDGTTQETQYF. Read as DNA, the sequence is TGTGCCAGCACCGATGGGACTACACAAGAGACCCAGTACTTC.